This TCR beta chain originates from a study of CD8 T cells in ankylosing spondylitis. Whole-study results and caveats: In synovial fluid and blood from reactive arthritis, some motif variants were previously reported. Reported data indicate significant enrichment of disease-linked clones within matched ankylosing spondylitis synovial fluid.

V gave up 2 bases and J gave up 2 bases; unmatched junction bases: 2. The CDR3 is 14 amino acids. The V gene's germline CDR1 is ENHRY and CDR2 SYGVKD. Quantitative 5'-RACE with molecular barcodes was used to make the TCR beta libraries. TCRdb re-called the 5' RACE reads with MiXCR, one entry per CDR3 protein. This table has some 140,000 distinct CDR3 sequences, roughly 8% appearing once. This clonotype was seen a few times. Its antigen remains unknown. Sequenced input: synovial fluid, either unsorted or a sorted T cell fraction (not recorded which). The V gene is TRBV10-3, the J gene TRBJ2-7; the match to TRBD1 covers 8 bases. The origin of this receptor is a male donor with ankylosing spondylitis. CDR3 sequence reads: CAISETGGTYEQYF. CDR3 nucleotide sequence: TGTGCCATCAGTGAGACAGGGGGTACCTACGAGCAGTACTTC.